This TCR beta chain derives from a study of cytomegalovirus exposure and HLA in healthy donors. With 60 Vbeta and 13 Jbeta primers, the PCR was carried out. This table comes from immunoSEQ multiplex PCR, and its TCRdb copy is limited to in-frame clones, with some not included. This sample yields roughly 110,000 clones, of which roughly 73% are seen a single time; roughly 7.8% belongs to the top ten. Germline-derived CDR1 and CDR2 are SGDLS and YYNGEE. This CDR3 region has 15 residues. V was shortened by 0 bases and J by 2 bases, with 8 bases between the two germline ends. This clonotype was obtained from a man aged 25 to 40 in good health and CMV-seronegative. What was sequenced was PBMCs. The chain is built from TRBV9 and TRBJ1-4; D call uncertain. The DNA for the CDR3 is TGTGCCAGCAGCGTAGGGGGAGGGACTAATGAAAAACTGTTTTTT. It specifies CASSVGGGTNEKLFF.